This TCR beta chain emerged from a study of T cell responses to AZD1222 COVID-19 vaccine. V was pared by 6 bases and J by 9 bases, with 12 bases between. Germline values: CDR1 LGHNA, CDR2 YNFKEQ. The CDR3 sequence is 12 residues long. Profiled with immunoSEQ multiplex PCR; TCRdb holds only in-frame clones, not every one. This repertoire shows about 140,000 clones, nearly 95% found once; its top ten account for roughly 3.6%. The source is an adult who received the AZD1222 COVID-19 vaccine. The chain joins TRBV4-2 to TRBJ1-5; D uncertain. The sequences come from peripheral blood, collected 28 days after the second AZD1222 dose. CDR3 DNA sequence: TGTGCCAGCAGTCCGTCTCTTGGGCCCCAGCATTTT. It yields the protein CASSPSLGPQHF.